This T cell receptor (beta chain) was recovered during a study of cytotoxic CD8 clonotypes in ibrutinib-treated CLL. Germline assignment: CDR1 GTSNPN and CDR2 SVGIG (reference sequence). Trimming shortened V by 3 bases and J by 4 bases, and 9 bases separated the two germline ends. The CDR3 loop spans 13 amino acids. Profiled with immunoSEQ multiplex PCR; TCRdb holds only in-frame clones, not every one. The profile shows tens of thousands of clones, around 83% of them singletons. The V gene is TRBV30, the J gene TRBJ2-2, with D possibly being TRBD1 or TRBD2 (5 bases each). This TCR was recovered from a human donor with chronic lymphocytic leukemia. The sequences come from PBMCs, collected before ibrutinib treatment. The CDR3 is CAWRGRTTGELFF. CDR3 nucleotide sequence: TGTGCCTGGAGGGGACGGACCACCGGGGAGCTGTTTTTT.